The 9 T cell receptor beta chains below come from one sample, sequenced in a study of a mutant IDH1 vaccine in newly diagnosed glioma. Specified time point: week 35, safety follow-up. Doses of 300 ug of mutant IDH1 20-mer peptide were given with topical imiquimod. Only in-frame clones appear in the TCRdb table, and some are missing; sequencing was by immunoSEQ multiplex PCR. The sample carries about 69,000 clones, about 88% recorded once. The antigens these receptors bind are not known. The sample in question was PBMCs, obtained from a glioma patient whose treatment included an IDH1 peptide vaccine. The source is a man aged 30 to 39 with glioma.

This clone is medium-sized by share. The chain carries TRBV9 and TRBJ1-1; D is uncertain. Trimming shortened V by 1 base and J by 2 bases, and 6 bases separated the two germline ends. This CDR3 is 13 amino acids long. Germline CDR1 and CDR2: SGDLS and YYNGEE. The CDR3: CASSVSQNTEAFF. The CDR3 DNA sequence: TGTGCCAGCAGCGTAAGTCAAAACACTGAAGCTTTCTTT.

A single count supports this clone. This chain uses TRBV5-4 with TRBJ2-7, with 9 bases fitting TRBD2. Per the germline V gene, CDR1 is SGHNT and CDR2 is YYREEE (reference sequence). With V trimmed by 4 bases and J by 2 bases, 7 bases remained unmatched. The CDR3 sequence is 15 residues long. The DNA for the CDR3 is TGTGCCAGCAGCCTTCGACTAGCGGATACCTACGAGCAGTACTTC. Its translation: CASSLRLADTYEQYF.

V gene TRBV5-4 combines with J gene TRBJ2-5; 11 bases are shared with TRBD1. J gave up 5 bases and V 4 bases, and 4 bases lay outside the gene matches. This CDR3 is built from 14 residues. Germline CDR1 SGHNT, CDR2 YYREEE (reference sequence). The CDR3 spells CASSLDRGRETQYF. The CDR3 nucleotides read TGTGCCAGCAGCCTGGACAGGGGGCGGGAGACCCAGTACTTC.

In DNA, the CDR3 is TGTGCCAGCAGCTTGGGCGGGAGGTCCTTGAACACTGAAGCTTTCTTT. It codes for CASSLGGRSLNTEAFF. The rearrangement joins TRBV5-4 to TRBJ1-1, with D unclear. Per the germline V gene, CDR1 is SGHNT and CDR2 is YYREEE (reference sequence). The CDR3 runs to 16 residues. V was shortened by 0 bases and J by 0 bases, with 12 bases between the two germline ends. The full variable domain, in which reference TRBV5-4 and TRBJ1-1 provide the parts outside the CDR3, is ETGVTQSPTHLIKTRGQQVTLRCSSQSGHNTVSWYQQALGQGPQFIFQYYREEENGRGNFPPRFSGLQFPNYSSELNVNALELDDSALYLCASSLGGRSLNTEAFFGQGTRLTVV.

This clone has more than one count but fewer than ten. This sequence joins TRBV10-3 and TRBJ2-7; 13 bases are a match to TRBD2. The CDR3 covers 16 residues. CDR1 and CDR2 (germline): ENHRY, SYGVKD. Trimming took 6 bases from V and 0 from J; bases not matched to a gene: 5. The CDR3 loop is CAIRGLAGAASYEQYF. The CDR3 DNA sequence: TGTGCCATCAGAGGACTAGCGGGAGCCGCCTCCTACGAGCAGTACTTC.

The V gene is TRBV7-2, the J gene TRBJ2-4, with D possibly being TRBD1 (6 bases). Germline V gives CDR1 SGHTA, CDR2 FQGNSA. This CDR3 has 13 amino acids. V was shortened by 4 bases and J by 4 bases, with 8 bases between the two germline ends. The CDR3 sequence: CASSWDMKNIQYF. The CDR3, as DNA: TGTGCCAGCAGCTGGGACATGAAAAACATTCAGTACTTC.

The rearrangement joins TRBV5-1 to TRBJ2-1; 9 nucleotides match TRBD1. The CDR3 spans 15 residues. Germline trimming cut 5 bases from V and 6 bases from J; bases unmatched to any gene: 9. Germline V lookup: CDR1 SGHRS, CDR2 YFSETQ. This chain's CDR3 is CASSPLGQGVNEQFF. CDR3 nucleotides: TGCGCCAGCAGTCCCCTGGGACAGGGAGTCAATGAGCAGTTCTTC.

The chain combines TRBV27 with TRBJ2-5, with D possibly being TRBD2 (6 bases). Trimming shortened V by 5 bases and J by 4 bases, and 14 bases separated the two germline ends. Germline values: CDR1 MNHEY, CDR2 SMNVEV (reference sequence). The CDR3 is 14 residues long. DNA for the CDR3: TGTGCCAGCAGTAGGTCCGGGGGTTTAGAGACCCAGTACTTC. It specifies CASSRSGGLETQYF.

The chain joins TRBV2 to TRBJ2-7; D not certain. The CDR3 length is 15 residues. Trimming took 2 bases from V and 0 from J, leaving 11 bases between them. Germline V gives CDR1 SNHLY, CDR2 FYNNEI. The CDR3 region has the DNA TGTGCCAGCAGTGAAATTCGGGCCAGCTCCTACGAGCAGTACTTC. It encodes CASSEIRASSYEQYF.